A single sample gave rise to the 6 T cell receptor beta chains below, sequenced in a study of blood T cell repertoires in COVID-19 (dated by TCRdb to 2020 to 2021). Library preparation used the immunoSEQ multiplex PCR assay. The table comes from immuneACCESS by way of TCRdb, which keeps in-frame sequences with V and J called. Part of the clones is missing from these tables; in studies checked, under half for an unresolved V gene and the rest for unknown reasons. The sample includes about 320,000 clones, with 75% to 90% observed a single time. The top ten constitute approximately 4.7% of the sample. The sequenced sample was PBMCs or T cells enriched from blood (not recorded which). Receptors originate from a man aged 60-69 years who had recovered from COVID-19.

Concerning this clone: The junction shows a germline mismatch at one end, possibly a read error. The chain recombines TRBV6-6 with TRBJ1-1; 9 nucleotides agree with TRBD1. This CDR3 has 12 amino acids. Germline CDR1 and CDR2: MNHNY and SVGAGI (reference sequence). For the CDR3, the DNA is TGTGCCAGCAGTTACCGGGACAGGGAATCACGCTTT. It yields the protein CASSYRDRESRF.

The chain joins TRBV28 to TRBJ1-4, with 9 nucleotides matching TRBD1. Germline CDR1 and CDR2: MDHEN and SYDVKM. Trimming removed 4 bases from V and 6 bases from J; junction bases left unmatched: 9. CDR3 length: 16 residues. The CDR3 DNA reads TGTGCCAGCAGTTGGACAGGGGTTAGCTTTGATGAAAAACTGTTTTTT. Translated: CASSWTGVSFDEKLFF.

The rearrangement links TRBV29-1 to TRBJ2-1; 8 bases fit TRBD2. The CDR3 sequence is 20 residues long. V lost 3 bases to trimming and J lost 0 bases; unmatched junction nucleotides: 19. Germline V CDR1 and CDR2: SQVTM, ANQGSEA. CDR3 amino acids: CSVDGFVTFREGSSYNEQFF. The DNA of the CDR3 is TGCAGCGTTGATGGGTTTGTAACCTTCCGGGAGGGGAGCTCCTACAATGAGCAGTTCTTC.

This chain links TRBV4-3 with TRBJ2-5, with D hard to call. This CDR3 has 15 residues. In germline, CDR1 is LGHNA, CDR2 YSLEER. Trimming removed 0 bases from V and 7 bases from J, with 15 bases in between. CDR3 in amino acids: CASSQDSTRRGTQYF. The CDR3 DNA reads as TGCGCCAGCAGCCAAGATAGCACCCGCCGTGGGACCCAGTACTTC.

The V gene is TRBV7-6, the J gene TRBJ2-2; maybe TRBD1 (5 bases). Germline lookup yields CDR1 SGHVS and CDR2 FNYEAQ. The CDR3 is made up of 14 amino acids. Trimming pared 3 bases from V and 5 bases from J, leaving 10 bases between. The CDR3 here is CASSFTTETGELFF. CDR3 nucleotide sequence: TGTGCCAGCAGCTTCACGACAGAAACCGGGGAGCTGTTTTTT.

The chain combines TRBV4-3 with TRBJ2-1; 9 bases map to TRBD2. The CDR3 is 16 residues long. Trimming cost V 1 base and J 8 bases; bases outside gene matches: 9. Germline V gene sequence: CDR1 LGHNA, CDR2 YSLEER. CDR3 amino acids: CASSQGLAGVVYEQFF. The CDR3 region has the DNA TGCGCCAGCAGCCAAGGATTAGCGGGAGTGGTGTATGAGCAGTTCTTC.